Reported below is one T cell receptor beta chain. Its antigen is as yet unknown. The data were taken from a study of CD8 T cells in Susac syndrome. Trimming cost V 4 bases and J 3 bases; bases outside gene matches: 9. There are 17 residues in the CDR3. CDR1 is SGHNT, CDR2 YENEEA, per germline. Roughly 0.5 to 1 ug RNA was reverse transcribed with random hexamers. Amplification of TCR beta CDR3 by immunoSEQ multiplex PCR spanned 54 Vbeta and 13 Jbeta. MiXCR was run by TCRdb on the immunoSEQ multiplex PCR reads, yielding one entry per CDR3 protein. The data contain about 180,000 distinct CDR3 sequences, 85% to 95% of them singletons. Relapsing-remitting disease, either stable or active, was present in the treatment-naive patients who were the multiple sclerosis controls. Study observations and caveats: The relatively small number of individuals in the TCR sequencing and HLA analysis was acknowledged by the study.

The material sequenced was CD8+ T cells from PBMCs. This TCR derives from a human donor with multiple sclerosis. The V call is TRBV11-3, the J call TRBJ1-6; 7 nucleotides line up with TRBD1. The CDR3 sequence: CASSSRLGTDYNSPLHF. CDR3 nucleotides: TGTGCCAGCAGCTCCCGCTTAGGGACAGACTATAATTCACCCCTCCACTTT. The full variable domain, with the rest looked up from reference TRBV11-3 and TRBJ1-6, is EAGVVQSPRYKIIEKKQPVAFWCNPISGHNTLYWYLQNLGQGPELLIRYENEEAVDDSQLPKDRFSAERLKGVDSTLKIQPAELGDSAVYLCASSSRLGTDYNSPLHFGNGTRLTVT.